This entry lists 8 T cell receptor beta chains sequenced from one sample in a study of T cells in Graves' hyperthyroidism and ophthalmopathy. Amplified regions were TCR beta CDR3 sequences from RNA transcripts. HTBI primers were employed in a first-round RT-PCR of the TCR CDR3. TCRdb redid the calling of the multiplex PCR reads with MiXCR, one entry per CDR3 protein. The sample lists approximately 700,000 distinct CDR3 sequences, around 17% occurring once. The sequencing input was blood. The receptor source for this set is a young man with Graves' hyperthyroidism.

This clonotype was found a few times. The chain uses TRBV9 and TRBJ2-2; D gene unclear. V lost 3 bases and J lost 2, with 14 bases in between. Germline lookup yields CDR1 SGDLS and CDR2 YYNGEE. CDR3 size: 16 residues. The DNA for the CDR3 is TGTGCCAGCAGCGCCAGTGGTGGAATCAACACCGGGGAGCTGTTTTTT. As protein: CASSASGGINTGELFF.

This clonotype was recorded once. The genes are TRBV25-1 and TRBJ2-7; maybe TRBD2 (5 bases). The germline V and J ends were trimmed by 1 base and 8 bases, with 18 bases remaining between them. The CDR3 runs to 15 residues. The V gene's germline CDR1 is MGHDK and CDR2 SYGVNS. DNA for the CDR3: TGTGCCAGCAGTGAATCCCGAGGACTCTTCTCCCAGCAGTACTTC. It translates to CASSESRGLFSQQYF.

The DNA for the CDR3 is TGTGCCAGCAGTCCCACAAGAAACTATGGCTACACCTTC. Translation: CASSPTRNYGYTF. The chain carries TRBV27 and TRBJ1-2; D call uncertain. V lost 5 bases to trimming and J lost 2 bases, with 9 bases between them. From germline, CDR1 is MNHEY and CDR2 SMNVEV (reference sequence). The CDR3 runs to 13 residues.

As for this clonotype: A junction end diverges from the germline sequence, so it may reflect a read error. V is TRBV3-1 and J is TRBJ2-1; 10 positions agree with TRBD2. The CDR3 sequence is 13 residues long. From germline, CDR1 is LGHDT and CDR2 YNNKEL (reference sequence). CDR3 loop: CASSLGLAERPVF. In DNA, the CDR3 is TGTGCCAGCAGCCTCGGACTAGCGGAGCGTCCCGTCTTC.

This clonotype was seen repeatedly, ten times or more. The chain employs TRBV7-2 and TRBJ2-3, with 7 bases fitting TRBD1. CDR1 is SGHTA, CDR2 FQGNSA, per germline. With V trimmed by 2 bases and J by 4 bases, 6 bases remained unmatched. The CDR3 has 15 residues. The CDR3 loop is CASSLRAGGSDTQYF. The CDR3 nucleotides are TGTGCCAGCAGCTTAAGGGCAGGGGGATCAGATACGCAGTATTTT. The full variable domain, completed using reference TRBV7-2 and TRBJ2-3, is GAGVSQSPSNKVTEKGKDVELRCDPISGHTALYWYRQSLGQGLEFLIYFQGNSAPDKSGLPSDRFSAERTGGSVSTLTIQRTQQEDSAVYLCASSLRAGGSDTQYFGPGTRLTVL.

This clonotype was detected ten times or more. This chain uses TRBV28 with TRBJ2-1; 7 bases line up with TRBD1. Germline trimming cut 5 bases from V and 5 bases from J; bases unmatched to any gene: 12. The CDR3 consists of 16 residues. In germline, CDR1 is MDHEN, CDR2 SYDVKM. CDR3 sequence (DNA): TGTGCCAGCAGTCCCTACCGGGACAGACCGAACAATGAGCAGTTCTTC. This translates into CASSPYRDRPNNEQFF.

In this sample, this clonotype turned up many times. The CDR3 DNA reads as TGTGCCAGCAGTAAACTAGCGGGAGAGGAGGCAGATACGCAGTATTTT. It specifies CASSKLAGEEADTQYF. The chain has TRBV28 and TRBJ2-3; 11 positions agree with TRBD2. Trimming at V came to 5 bases and at J to 4 bases, leaving 8 bases not matched to a gene. The CDR3 loop spans 16 amino acids. Germline V CDR1 and CDR2: MDHEN, SYDVKM.

This chain joins TRBV12-3 or TRBV12-4 and TRBJ2-7, with D possibly being TRBD1 (6 bases). Trimming cost V 3 bases and J 0 bases, with 12 bases left between them. The CDR3 contains 15 residues. CDR3 residues: CASSFNRANSYEQYF. The CDR3 nucleotides are TGTGCCAGCAGTTTCAACAGGGCCAACTCCTACGAGCAGTACTTC.